This T cell receptor (beta chain) was documented in a study of blood T cell repertoires in COVID-19. About the study: COVID-19 samples from acute and convalescent phases originated in the United States, Italy and Spain. PBMCs, B-cell-depleted T cells, or T cells provided the cDNA or gDNA that made up the material.

Seattle's enrolled individuals joined amid active infection and were then monitored longitudinally. Authors' methods: For nucleated cells, counts were estimated from reference gene primer amplification. The assay was immunoSEQ multiplex PCR, and TCRdb's table has in-frame clones only and misses some. Clone size and the V and J calls come from that table; the DNA yielded D and trimming. The sample records 450,000 or so clones, about 87% being singletons. The germline V gene has CDR1 SGHTA and CDR2 FQGNSA. There are 13 residues in the CDR3. The V end lost 1 base, the J end lost 9 bases, and 12 bases lay between the germline ends.

The V call is TRBV7-2, the J call TRBJ2-5, with D perhaps matching TRBD2 (6 bases). The sample was peripheral blood. This TCR came from a young man with COVID-19, enrolled during active disease. In DNA, the CDR3 is TGTGCCAGCAGCTTAGTTGAGACTAGTTCCCAGTACTTC. Translating it yields CASSLVETSSQYF.